These T cell receptor beta chains were read from a single sample in a study of blood T cell repertoires in COVID-19. Sequenced by immunoSEQ multiplex PCR; TCRdb stores in-frame clones only, minus some. In the table there are more than 80,000 clones, 75% to 85% of which are singletons. The specimen was peripheral blood. These receptors all stem from a man older than 75 with COVID-19, enrolled during active disease. Both conserved end residues are trimmed from each CDR3. Only part of the rows carry a size: once, few, many, or a class if the clone is expanded.

length	size	V	J	CDR3
13	.	TRBV19	TRBJ2-7	ASSPGLAGVYEQY
14	.	TRBV19	TRBJ2-1	ASSIDPYSSYNEQF
13	.	TRBV27	TRBJ1-6	ASSKIQGARSPLH
16	.	TRBV6-1	TRBJ1-4	ASSEARPGGWVGEKLF
13	.	TRBV6-5	TRBJ2-5	ASSIAGGRGETQY
11	.	TRBV19	TRBJ2-1	ACSFGVGSEQF
11	.	TRBV3-1/TRBV3-2	TRBJ1-3	ASSHRSGNTIY
15	.	TRBV6-1	TRBJ2-2	ASSEDRLGGRTGELF
13	.	TRBV28	TRBJ2-2	ASTTSGVNTGELF
18	.	TRBV29-1	TRBJ2-1	SVAYGALVKGTSSYNEQF
11	.	TRBV7-7	TRBJ2-5	ASGTGYQETQY
14	.	TRBV2	TRBJ1-4	ASSVGIWDRNEKLF
11	.	TRBV2	TRBJ2-1	ASQSSRHNEQF
13	.	TRBV5-4	TRBJ1-4	ASSLRRGLGEKLF
13	.	TRBV20-1	TRBJ1-4	SASRGGGANEKLF
11	.	TRBV5-8	TRBJ1-4	ASSLVQNEKLF
12	.	TRBV6-5	TRBJ2-5	ASSYSPSGETQY
13	.	TRBV11-2	TRBJ1-6	ASRPLTGYNSPLH
14	.	TRBV11-3	TRBJ2-1	ASSLTAGISYNEQF
17	.	TRBV2	TRBJ1-4	ASSAYPPQGFSTNEKLF
13	.	TRBV28	TRBJ2-3	ASSLTSGRTDTQY
12	.	TRBV29-1	TRBJ2-5	SVAHGQLQETQY
13	.	TRBV30	TRBJ1-3	AWSTGANSGNTIY
13	.	TRBV20-1	TRBJ1-1	SASPQGFEDTEAF
14	.	TRBV5-1	TRBJ2-1	ASSLAPASAYNEQF
9	.	TRBV7-2	TRBJ2-7	ASSQGYQQY
15	.	TRBV14	TRBJ2-2	ASSPRGLAGVAGELF
13	.	TRBV15	TRBJ1-1	ATSRRRGAGTEAF
14	.	TRBV4-3	TRBJ2-7	ASSPGLARGPHEQY
12	.	TRBV28	TRBJ2-1	ASSLWGGEHEQF
14	.	TRBV5-1	TRBJ1-1	ASSFQTGRVNTEAF
13	.	TRBV11-3	TRBJ2-4	ASSSGTGSGGVQY
12	.	TRBV28	TRBJ1-1	ASRSPTGYTEAF
13	.	TRBV28	TRBJ2-7	ASSPTGTASYEQY
11	.	TRBV6-5	TRBJ2-7	ASSDSIADEQY
13	.	TRBV9	TRBJ2-7	ASSTYSGSSSEQY
13	.	TRBV7-9	TRBJ2-3	ASSSPGLSTDTQY
13	few	TRBV6-2/TRBV6-3	TRBJ2-7	ASSGTSGTTYEQY
13	.	TRBV9	TRBJ2-1	ASSVGGLSYNEQF
11	once	TRBV7-2	TRBJ1-6	ASSLAGGSPLH
12	.	TRBV29-1	TRBJ1-3	SVSGQDSGNTIY
9	once	TRBV18	TRBJ2-5	ASSPERTQY
17	.	TRBV28	TRBJ2-2	ASTLIYRGLAPNTGELF
14	.	TRBV28	TRBJ2-7	ASSLVLAGGPYEQY
13	.	TRBV28	TRBJ2-2	ASSSSALNAGELF
13	.	TRBV2	TRBJ1-2	ASSEWGGDDYGYT
14	.	TRBV3-1/TRBV3-2	TRBJ2-7	ASSQDGRGRIFEQY
12	.	TRBV10-3	TRBJ2-7	AIKFGPRGYEQY
10	.	TRBV6-5	TRBJ2-5	ASSYPGETQY
11	.	TRBV6-5	TRBJ1-2	ASTGTGFYGYT
11	.	TRBV9	TRBJ1-1	ASSGHLGTEAF
14	.	TRBV7-3	TRBJ2-2	ASSLSPAGATGELF
15	.	TRBV28	TRBJ2-3	ASSLYIAGGSTDTQY
14	.	TRBV28	TRBJ1-2	ASEGGTGEIHWGYT
13	.	TRBV9	TRBJ2-1	ASSIGTSRNNEQF
10	.	TRBV18	TRBJ1-6	ASSPGRELLH
15	.	TRBV9	TRBJ2-5	ASSDGRTGHWRETQY
13	.	TRBV2	TRBJ2-2	ASSEGTANTGELF
13	.	TRBV6-2/TRBV6-3	TRBJ1-5	ASSYAGGHNQPQH
14	once	TRBV5-1	TRBJ2-5	ASSQGPMDRAGTQY